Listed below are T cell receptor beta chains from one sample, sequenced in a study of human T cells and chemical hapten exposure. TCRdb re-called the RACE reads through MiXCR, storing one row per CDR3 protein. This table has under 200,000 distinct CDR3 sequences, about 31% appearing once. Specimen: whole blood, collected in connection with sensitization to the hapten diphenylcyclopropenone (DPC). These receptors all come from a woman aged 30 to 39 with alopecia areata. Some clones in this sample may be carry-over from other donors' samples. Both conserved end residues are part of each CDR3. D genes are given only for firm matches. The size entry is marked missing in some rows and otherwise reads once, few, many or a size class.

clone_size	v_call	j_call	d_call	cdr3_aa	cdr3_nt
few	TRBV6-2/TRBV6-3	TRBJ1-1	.	CASSYNRNTEAFF	TGTGCCAGCAGTTACAACCGGAACACTGAAGCTTTCTTT
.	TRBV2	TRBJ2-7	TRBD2	CASSEQRGAYEQYF	TGTGCCAGCAGTGAACAGCGGGGGGCCTACGAGCAGTACTTC
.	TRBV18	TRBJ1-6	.	CASSPGGDNSPLHF	TGTGCCAGCTCACCGGGCGGGGACAATTCACCCCTCCACTTT
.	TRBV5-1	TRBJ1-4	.	CASSRNLGVTNEKLFF	TGCGCCAGCAGCCGGAATCTTGGGGTGACTAATGAAAAACTGTTTTTT
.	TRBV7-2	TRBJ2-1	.	CASSPTISVSYNEQFF	TGTGCCAGCAGCCCGACTATATCAGTATCCTACAATGAGCAGTTCTTC
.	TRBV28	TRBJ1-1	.	CASSPASSTYTEAFF	TGTGCCAGCAGCCCCGCGAGCAGTACTTACACTGAAGCTTTCTTT
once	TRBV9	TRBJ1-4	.	CASSEVPNEKLFF	TGTGCCAGCAGCGAGGTACCTAATGAAAAACTGTTTTTT
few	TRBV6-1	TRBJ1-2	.	CASTHVYGYTF	TGTGCCAGCACCCATGTCTATGGCTACACCTTC
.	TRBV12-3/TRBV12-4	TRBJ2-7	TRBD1	CASSKKGTGPYEQYF	TGTGCCAGCAGTAAAAAGGGGACAGGCCCCTACGAGCAGTACTTC
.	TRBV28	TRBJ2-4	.	CASSSKQDLFDIQYF	TGTGCCAGCAGTTCGAAGCAGGACCTTTTTGACATTCAGTACTTC
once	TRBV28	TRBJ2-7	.	CASSSTDYTYEQYF	TGTGCCAGCAGTTCGACGGACTACACCTACGAGCAGTACTTC
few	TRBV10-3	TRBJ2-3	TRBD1	CAISEPNLGQGTVDVFTDTQYF	TGTGCCATCAGTGAGCCTAATCTGGGACAGGGGACCGTGGATGTATTCACAGATACGCAGTATTTT
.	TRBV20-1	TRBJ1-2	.	CSAARGRDYGYTF	TGCAGTGCTGCCAGGGGCAGGGACTATGGCTACACCTTC
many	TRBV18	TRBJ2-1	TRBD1	CASSPRDSNNEQFF	TGTGCCAGCTCACCAAGGGACAGCAACAATGAGCAGTTCTTC
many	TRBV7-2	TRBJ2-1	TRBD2	CASSPYTGTSSSNEQFF	TGTGCCAGCAGCCCGTACACCGGGACTAGTTCTAGCAATGAGCAGTTCTTC
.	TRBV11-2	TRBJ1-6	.	CASSSDRINSPLHF	TGTGCCAGCAGCTCCGACAGAATTAATTCACCCCTCCACTTT
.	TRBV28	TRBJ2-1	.	CASGGQGGNEQFF	TGTGCCAGCGGTGGCCAGGGAGGCAATGAGCAGTTCTTC
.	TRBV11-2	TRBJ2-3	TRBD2	CASSLDLGLAGGVEHTDTQYF	TGTGCCAGCAGCTTAGATCTCGGACTAGCGGGGGGGGTAGAACACACAGATACGCAGTATTTT
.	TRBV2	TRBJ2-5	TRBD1	CASRNDRGQETQYF	TGTGCCAGCAGGAATGACAGGGGTCAAGAGACCCAGTACTTC
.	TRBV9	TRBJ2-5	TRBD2	CASSPRPRPLKTSGGSETQYF	TGTGCCAGCAGCCCTCGCCCCAGACCTCTTAAAACTAGCGGGGGCTCAGAGACCCAGTACTTC
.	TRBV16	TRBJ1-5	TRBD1	CASSQSTGVVGFQHF	TGTGCCAGCAGCCAATCTACAGGGGTGGTCGGCTTCCAGCATTTT
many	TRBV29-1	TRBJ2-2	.	CSVWGASNTGELFF	TGCAGCGTTTGGGGGGCTTCGAACACCGGGGAGCTGTTTTTT
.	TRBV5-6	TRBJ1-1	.	CASSLQWSLAFF	TGTGCCAGCAGCCTGCAGTGGTCGTTGGCTTTCTTT